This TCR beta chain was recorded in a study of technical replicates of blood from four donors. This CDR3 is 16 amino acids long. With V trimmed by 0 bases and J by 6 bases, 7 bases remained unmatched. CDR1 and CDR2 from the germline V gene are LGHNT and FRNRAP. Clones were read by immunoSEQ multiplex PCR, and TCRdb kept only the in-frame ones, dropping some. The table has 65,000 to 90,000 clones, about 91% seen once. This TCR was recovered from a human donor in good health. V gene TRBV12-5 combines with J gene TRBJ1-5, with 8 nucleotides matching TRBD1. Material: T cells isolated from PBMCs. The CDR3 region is CASGLVLGQGVQPQHF. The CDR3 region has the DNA TGTGCTAGTGGTTTGGTACTAGGACAGGGCGTTCAGCCCCAGCATTTT.